One and the same sample provided the 31 T cell receptor beta chains below, sequenced in a study. TCRdb used MiXCR to reprocess the reads, holding one entry per CDR3 protein. Of thousands of distinct CDR3 sequences in the sample, more than 9% were seen once. Sequenced input: CD4+ T cells from synovial fluid. The receptor source for this set is a human donor with rheumatoid arthritis.

The chain is built from TRBV29-1 and TRBJ2-7; 13 nucleotides line up with TRBD2. This CDR3 comprises 14 residues. The J segment lost 5 bases and the V segment lost 5 bases, leaving 6 bases of the junction unmatched. In germline, CDR1 is SQVTM, CDR2 ANQGSEA. CDR3: CSVYGLAGEHEQYF. CDR3 nucleotide sequence: TGCAGCGTTTATGGACTAGCGGGAGAACACGAGCAGTACTTC.

The table lists this clonotype with many counts. The chain has TRBV5-1 and TRBJ1-3, with D unresolved. Trimming stripped 3 bases from V and 12 bases from J, with 13 bases between. The CDR3 totals 12 residues. CDR1 is SGHRS, CDR2 YFSETQ, per germline. CDR3 sequence: CASSSDGKSIYF. In nucleotides, the CDR3 is TGCGCCAGCAGCTCAGACGGGAAAAGCATATATTTT.

This clonotype was recorded at least ten times. This chain joins TRBV29-1 and TRBJ2-2, with 13 nucleotides matching TRBD2. There are 15 residues in the CDR3. Losses at the gene ends were 4 bases for V and 5 bases for J; bases not matched to a gene: 4. Germline loops: CDR1 SQVTM, CDR2 ANQGSEA. The CDR3 protein is CSVVRTSGRTGELFF. In DNA form, the CDR3 reads TGCAGCGTTGTTAGGACTAGCGGGAGAACCGGGGAGCTGTTTTTT.

Note on this clonotype: A read error may explain this, as a much larger clone is one base away. For the CDR3, the DNA is TGTGCCCGGTCACAGAACACTGAAGCTTTCTTT. It specifies CARSQNTEAFF. The rearrangement links TRBV30 to TRBJ1-1, with D hard to call. Trimming removed 8 bases from V and 1 base from J, with 8 bases in between. The CDR3 contains 11 residues. Germline loops: CDR1 GTSNPN, CDR2 SVGIG (reference sequence).

As regards this clonotype: A much larger clone differs from this one at a single base, so this may be a read error. V usage is TRBV4-3 and J usage is TRBJ1-1, with a possible D match to TRBD1 (5 bases). Germline loops: CDR1 LGHNA, CDR2 YSLEER. The CDR3 is made up of 12 amino acids. Written as DNA, the CDR3 is TGCGCCAGCAGCCAACGGGTAGGGGAAGCTCTCTTT. Protein product: CASSQRVGEALF.

This rearrangement joins TRBV28 to TRBJ2-3; no reliable D call. V dropped 2 bases and J dropped 2 bases, with 2 bases sitting between them. The CDR3 contains 12 residues. Germline V gene sequence: CDR1 MDHEN, CDR2 SYDVKM. The CDR3 is CASSLLTDTQYF. CDR3 nucleotides: TGTGCCAGCAGTTTACTCACAGATACGCAGTATTTT.

This clonotype was seen a few times. V and J are TRBV19 and TRBJ2-2; TRBD1 is a possible D gene (6 bases). In germline, CDR1 is LNHDA, CDR2 SQIVND (reference sequence). V dropped 7 bases and J dropped 5 bases, with 14 bases sitting between them. The CDR3 is 14 amino acids. CDR3 in DNA: TGTGCCAGTACCAACACAGGGCGGACCGGGGAGCTGTTTTTT. It translates to CASTNTGRTGELFF.

This chain connects TRBV29-1 to TRBJ2-1; TRBD2 matches at 14 bases. This CDR3 contains 15 residues. Losses at the gene ends were 1 base for V and 7 bases for J; bases not matched to a gene: 3. CDR1 and CDR2 from the germline V gene are SQVTM and ANQGSEA. DNA of the CDR3: TGCAGCGTTGAAGTCGGACTAGCGGGAGGTAATGAGCAGTTCTTC. Amino acid sequence: CSVEVGLAGGNEQFF.

This clonotype is medium-sized in the sample. The rearrangement links TRBV11-2 to TRBJ1-4; no definite D call. The CDR3 contains 16 residues. Germline CDR1 SGHAT, CDR2 FQNNGV. V shed 3 bases and J shed 2 bases, with 13 bases lying between them. The DNA of the CDR3 is TGTGCCAGCAGCTTGGACTCGCGGTTCACTAATGAAAAACTGTTTTTT. Its translation is CASSLDSRFTNEKLFF.

The table lists this clonotype with many counts. The chain has TRBV2 and TRBJ1-5; D is possibly TRBD1 (5 bases). Germline V CDR1 and CDR2: SNHLY, FYNNEI. Trimming removed 1 base from V and 7 bases from J, with 17 bases in between. CDR3 length equals 16 residues. CDR3 sequence (DNA): TGTGCCAGCAGTGAAGGGGACTCAAGGTACGGCCAGCCCCAGCATTTT. Its translation is CASSEGDSRYGQPQHF.

Details on this clonotype: A read error may be the cause here, since a much bigger clone is one base away. The rearrangement uses TRBV7-2 and TRBJ2-1; 10 bases line up with TRBD2. The germline V gene encodes CDR1 SGHTA and CDR2 FQGNSA. The CDR3 loop spans 17 amino acids. The trim removed 2 bases at V and 4 bases at J, leaving 8 bases unmatched. CDR3 in DNA: TGTGCCAGCAGCTTACCGACACTAGCGGGACGATACAATGAGCAGTTCTTC. Protein: CASSLPTLAGRYNEQFF.

Relative to its sample, this clonotype is medium-sized. This chain links TRBV7-2 with TRBJ2-5; the match to TRBD2 covers 11 bases. This CDR3 has 15 residues. The J segment lost 5 bases and the V segment lost 2 bases, leaving 4 bases of the junction unmatched. Germline CDR1 is SGHTA and CDR2 is FQGNSA. CDR3 sequence: CASSLTSGSSETQYF. CDR3 DNA: TGTGCCAGCAGCTTAACTAGCGGGAGCTCGGAGACCCAGTACTTC.

In its sample, this clonotype was seen many times. The rearrangement joins TRBV6-6 to TRBJ1-6; D is perhaps TRBD1 (5 bases). CDR3 size: 15 residues. Germline lookup yields CDR1 MNHNY and CDR2 SVGAGI (reference sequence). Trimming cost V 0 bases and J 10 bases, with 13 bases left between them. The CDR3 coding sequence is TGTGCCAGCAGTTACTCGAACCAGGGAGGATCACCCCTCCACTTT. Translation: CASSYSNQGGSPLHF.

This clonotype was picked up many times. J is TRBJ2-1 and V is TRBV28; D remains unclear. V was cut by 8 bases and J by 13 bases, with 9 bases left in between. The CDR3 has 9 residues. Germline loops: CDR1 MDHEN, CDR2 SYDVKM. The DNA for the CDR3 is TGTGCCAGCGGAGAATTACAGTTCTTC. It yields the protein CASGELQFF.

As for this clonotype: This may be a read error: a much more frequent sequence differs by one nucleotide. The V call is TRBV18, the J call TRBJ2-7; no reliable D call. The CDR3 has 15 residues. CDR1 is KGHSH and CDR2 is LQKENI in the germline V gene. V shed 3 bases and J shed 5 bases, with 17 bases lying between them. The CDR3 DNA sequence: TGTGCCAGCTCACCGACGTCCTCGGTAACCAACGAGCAGTACTTC. Protein sequence: CASSPTSSVTNEQYF.

This clonotype was recorded at least ten times. This chain joins TRBV5-1 and TRBJ2-7; D is unresolved. Trimming stripped 0 bases from V and 0 bases from J, with 7 bases between. The CDR3 has 14 amino acids. Germline V gives CDR1 SGHRS, CDR2 YFSETQ. CDR3 nucleotides: TGCGCCAGCAGCTTGGCCGGTAACTCCTACGAGCAGTACTTC. Translation: CASSLAGNSYEQYF.

This clonotype is categorized as medium-sized (0.01 to 0.1%). The rearrangement links TRBV5-1 to TRBJ1-2; TRBD1 is a possible D gene (6 bases). V lost 5 bases and J lost 4, with 12 bases in between. Germline-derived CDR1 and CDR2 are SGHRS and YFSETQ. The CDR3 contains 13 residues. As DNA, the CDR3 is TGCGCCAGCAGGGACAGAGACACCTATGGCTACACCTTC. Amino acid sequence: CASRDRDTYGYTF.

By proportion, this clonotype is medium-sized (0.01 to 0.1%). V gene TRBV7-8 combines with J gene TRBJ2-1, with D perhaps TRBD1 (5 bases). Per germline, CDR1 SGHVS and CDR2 FQNEAQ. CDR3 length equals 12 residues. V was cut by 2 bases and J by 9 bases, with 8 bases left in between. The chain's CDR3 is CASSLPRGEQFF. CDR3 in DNA: TGTGCCAGCAGCTTACCTAGGGGTGAGCAGTTCTTC.

This clonotype qualifies as medium-sized. The chain recombines TRBV7-3 with TRBJ2-1; D remains unclear. CDR3 length equals 16 residues. Germline V lookup: CDR1 SGHTA, CDR2 FQGTGA. With 1 base removed from V and 0 bases from J, the gap between germline ends came to 10 bases. The DNA of the CDR3 is TGTGCCAGCAGCTTAAGGGGTCCCATCTCCTACAATGAGCAGTTCTTC. It translates to CASSLRGPISYNEQFF.

This sequence joins TRBV4-3 and TRBJ2-2, with 7 bases lining up with TRBD2. The CDR3 contains 16 residues. V lost 4 bases and J lost 1; bases outside the gene matches: 6. Germline-derived CDR1 and CDR2 are LGHNA and YSLEER. As DNA, the CDR3 is TGCGCCAGCAGCCCAGAGGCTAGCGGGAACACCGGGGAGCTGTTTTTT. This gives the protein CASSPEASGNTGELFF.

In its sample, this clonotype ranks as medium-sized. The genes are TRBV20-1 and TRBJ2-2; D gene ambiguous. Trimming left V 3 bases short and J 6 bases short, with 5 bases between. The CDR3 runs to 11 residues. Per germline, CDR1 DFQATT and CDR2 SNEGSKA (reference sequence). The CDR3 DNA is TGCAGTGCTAGTTCCCCCGGGGAGCTGTTTTTT. Translated: CSASSPGELFF.

This clonotype is medium-sized (0.01 to 0.1%) within its sample. The rearrangement links TRBV12-3 or TRBV12-4 to TRBJ2-3; unclear D gene. Trimming took 1 base from V and 4 from J, leaving 6 bases between them. The CDR3 has 13 residues. The CDR3: CASSLEDPDTQYF. The CDR3 bases are TGTGCCAGCAGTTTAGAGGACCCAGATACGCAGTATTTT.

Ten or more counts support this clonotype. The chain has TRBV18 and TRBJ2-7; maybe TRBD2 (6 bases). Germline CDR1 is KGHSH and CDR2 is LQKENI. The CDR3 is 15 amino acids. V dropped 5 bases and J dropped 4 bases, with 18 bases sitting between them. CDR3 protein: CASSRGLTSPYEQYF. CDR3 in DNA: TGTGCCAGCTCAAGGGGACTTACTTCCCCTTACGAGCAGTACTTC.

The rearrangement joins TRBV5-4 to TRBJ1-1, with a tentative D call TRBD1 (5 bases). The CDR3 runs to 15 residues. Germline V gives CDR1 SGHNT, CDR2 YYREEE (reference sequence). Trimming left V 7 bases short and J 4 bases short, with 20 bases between. The CDR3, as DNA: TGTGCCAGCTTCTTGACTCAAGGGGTTGGCACTGAAGCTTTCTTT. Protein sequence: CASFLTQGVGTEAFF.

This clonotype was counted at least ten times. The rearrangement joins TRBV27 to TRBJ2-7, with TRBD2 matching 13 bases. Germline loops: CDR1 MNHEY, CDR2 SMNVEV (reference sequence). This CDR3 comprises 16 residues. The J segment lost 5 bases and the V segment lost 5 bases, leaving 9 bases of the junction unmatched. CDR3 region: CASSPIGLAGVNEQYF. The CDR3 DNA is TGTGCCAGCAGTCCTATCGGACTAGCGGGAGTAAACGAGCAGTACTTC.

The CDR3 sequence is CASQGFTEAFF. CDR3 bases: TGTGCCAGCCAAGGGTTCACTGAAGCTTTCTTT. The chain employs TRBV6-2 or TRBV6-3 and TRBJ1-1; D remains unclear. In germline, CDR1 is MNHEY, CDR2 SVGEGT. The V and J ends lost 8 bases and 4 bases respectively, with 8 bases between them. This CDR3 has 11 residues.

In its sample, this clonotype ranks as medium-sized. V and J are TRBV29-1 and TRBJ2-3, with 9 positions matching TRBD2. CDR3 length equals 14 residues. The trim removed 3 bases at V and 8 bases at J, leaving 9 bases unmatched. CDR1 and CDR2 (germline): SQVTM, ANQGSEA. The CDR3 region has the DNA TGCAGCGTTGATCCGCTAGCGGGGACTGGTACGCAGTATTTT. Its translation is CSVDPLAGTGTQYF.

A few counts support this clonotype. This chain joins TRBV6-6 and TRBJ2-1; possible D gene TRBD2, 6 bases. Per the germline V gene, CDR1 is MNHNY and CDR2 is SVGAGI (reference sequence). This CDR3 spans 14 amino acids. V was cut by 0 bases and J by 5 bases, with 8 bases left in between. CDR3 sequence: CASSYSSSDNEQFF. Here the CDR3 DNA reads TGTGCCAGCAGTTACTCGTCTAGCGACAATGAGCAGTTCTTC.

This clonotype occurred a few times. The CDR3 nucleotides read TGTGCCAGCAGTCGTGGACTAGCGGGACCCTACGAGCAGTACTTC. It codes for CASSRGLAGPYEQYF. The rearrangement uses TRBV7-8 and TRBJ2-7, with 12 positions matching TRBD2. Germline V gene sequence: CDR1 SGHVS, CDR2 FQNEAQ. The CDR3 is made up of 15 amino acids. Germline trimming cut 6 bases from V and 2 bases from J; bases unmatched to any gene: 5.

The J gene is TRBJ2-1, the V gene TRBV12-3 or TRBV12-4; 10 nucleotides match TRBD2. The V segment lost 3 bases and the J segment 0 bases; nucleotides outside the gene matches: 14. The CDR3 contains 20 residues. CDR3 region: CASSLGRASGSWSSYNEQFF. CDR3 DNA sequence: TGTGCCAGCAGTTTGGGTAGGGCTAGCGGGAGTTGGAGCTCCTACAATGAGCAGTTCTTC.

In its sample, this clonotype was seen many times. This chain joins TRBV5-5 and TRBJ2-2; D is possibly TRBD2 (6 bases). From germline, CDR1 is SGHKS and CDR2 YYEKEE (reference sequence). This CDR3 is 17 amino acids long. V was cut by 0 bases and J by 0 bases, with 12 bases left in between. CDR3 region: CASSLVGPGANTGELFF. For the CDR3, the DNA is TGTGCCAGCAGCTTGGTTGGCCCGGGGGCGAACACCGGGGAGCTGTTTTTT.